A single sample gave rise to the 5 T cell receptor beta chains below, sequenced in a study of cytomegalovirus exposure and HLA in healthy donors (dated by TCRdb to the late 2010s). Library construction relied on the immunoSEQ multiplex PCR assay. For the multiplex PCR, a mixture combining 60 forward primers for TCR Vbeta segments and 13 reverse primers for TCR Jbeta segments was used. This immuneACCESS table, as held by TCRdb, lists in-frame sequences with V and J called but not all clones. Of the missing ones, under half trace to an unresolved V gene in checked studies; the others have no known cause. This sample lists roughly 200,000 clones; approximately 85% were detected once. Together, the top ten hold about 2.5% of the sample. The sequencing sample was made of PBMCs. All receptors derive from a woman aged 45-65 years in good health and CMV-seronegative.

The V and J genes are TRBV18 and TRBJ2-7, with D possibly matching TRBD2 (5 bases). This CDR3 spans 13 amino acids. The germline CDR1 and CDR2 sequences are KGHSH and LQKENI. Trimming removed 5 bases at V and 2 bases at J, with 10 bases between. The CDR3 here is CASSARVAYEQYF. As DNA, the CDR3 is TGTGCCAGCTCAGCGAGGGTTGCCTACGAGCAGTACTTC.

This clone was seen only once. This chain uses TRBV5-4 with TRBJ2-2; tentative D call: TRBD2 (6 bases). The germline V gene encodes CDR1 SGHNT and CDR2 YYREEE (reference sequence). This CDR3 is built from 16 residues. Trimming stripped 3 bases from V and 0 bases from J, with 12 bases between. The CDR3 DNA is TGTGCCAGCAGCTCGGGGGTGGTAGCGAACACCGGGGAGCTGTTTTTT. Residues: CASSSGVVANTGELFF. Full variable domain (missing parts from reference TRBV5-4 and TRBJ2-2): ETGVTQSPTHLIKTRGQQVTLRCSSQSGHNTVSWYQQALGQGPQFIFQYYREEENGRGNFPPRFSGLQFPNYSSELNVNALELDDSALYLCASSSGVVANTGELFFGEGSRLTVL.

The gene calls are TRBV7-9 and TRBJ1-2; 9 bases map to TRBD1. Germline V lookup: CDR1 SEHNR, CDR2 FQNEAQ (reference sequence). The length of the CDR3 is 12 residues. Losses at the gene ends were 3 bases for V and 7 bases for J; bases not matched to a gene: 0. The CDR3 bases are TGTGCCAGCAGCTTGGACAGGGGTGGCTACACCTTC. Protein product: CASSLDRGGYTF.

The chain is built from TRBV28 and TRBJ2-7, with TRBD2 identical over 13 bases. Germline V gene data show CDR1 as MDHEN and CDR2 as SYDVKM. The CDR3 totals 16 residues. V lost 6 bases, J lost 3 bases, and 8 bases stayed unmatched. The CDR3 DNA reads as TGTGCCAGCAGACTTTCCGGACTAGCGGGAGTCTACGAGCAGTACTTC. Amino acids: CASRLSGLAGVYEQYF.

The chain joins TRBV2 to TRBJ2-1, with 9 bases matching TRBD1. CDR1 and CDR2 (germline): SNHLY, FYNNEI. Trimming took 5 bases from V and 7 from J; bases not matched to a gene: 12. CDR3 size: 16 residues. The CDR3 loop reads CASSPQGAGRYNEQFF. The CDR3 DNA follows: TGTGCCAGCAGTCCACAGGGGGCTGGTCGGTATAATGAGCAGTTCTTC.